This T cell receptor (beta chain) was recovered during a study of cytomegalovirus exposure and HLA in healthy donors. Study results and caveats: One variant, a missense change in DCLRE1C, was linked in a later analysis to TCR beta V- and J-gene trimming.

A note on this clone: Antigen specificity is unknown.

The PCR employed 60 Vbeta primers together with 13 Jbeta primers. As processed by the authors: Some 11 million of the approximately 80 million unique TCR beta chains counted in a later analysis were shared. Produced via immunoSEQ multiplex PCR; TCRdb's table is partial and in-frame only. Clonal size and the V and J genes are those of that table, whereas D and trimming came from the DNA. Here the sample spans about 92,000 clones, 84% being singletons. Germline loops: CDR1 SGHRS, CDR2 YFSETQ. This CDR3 has 15 residues. V lost 2 bases, J lost 6 bases, and 14 bases lay in between. This sequence was found in a woman between 18 and 29 years old in good health and CMV-seropositive. The chain joins TRBV5-1 to TRBJ2-2; a weak D match, TRBD1 (6 bases). Sequenced: PBMCs. This CDR3 is CASSLAGVGAGELFF. The CDR3 DNA reads TGCGCCAGCAGCTTAGCAGGGGTAGGAGCCGGGGAGCTGTTTTTT.